Sequencing of this T cell receptor beta chain was carried out in a study of blood T cell repertoires in COVID-19. Repertoires were generated with immunoSEQ multiplex PCR, while TCRdb's copy carries only in-frame clones and drops some. The sample yields 210,000 or so clones, over 75% seen once. This receptor was identified in a woman aged 40-49 years who had recovered from COVID-19. Sequencing used peripheral blood.

CDR3 amino acids: CASSHPDRGGDTQYF. As DNA, the CDR3 is TGCGCCAGCAGCCATCCGGACAGGGGAGGCGATACGCAGTATTTT. The rearrangement joins TRBV4-1 to TRBJ2-3; the match to TRBD1 covers 9 bases. This CDR3 is built from 15 residues. The V gene's germline CDR1 is MGHRA and CDR2 YSYEKL. The V segment lost 3 bases and the J segment 6 bases; nucleotides outside the gene matches: 7.